This T cell receptor (beta chain) originates from a study of CD8+ T cells in alopecia areata. J lost 6 bases, V lost 6 bases, and 8 bases had no gene match. This CDR3 comprises 15 residues. Germline values: CDR1 LNHNV, CDR2 YYDKDF (reference sequence). Whole-study results and caveats: Normal-skin resident alphabeta T cells also appear among scalp sample sequences. Shared TCR sequences were less clear between patients than in mice, possibly partly from HLA diversity. An increase in clonality over normal scalp was evident in lesional scalp, especially alopecia totalis/universalis.

With regard to this clone: Its antigen is undetermined.

In each case, RNA was isolated and then reverse transcribed into cDNA as the sequencing template. This table comes from immunoSEQ multiplex PCR, and its TCRdb copy is limited to in-frame clones, with some not included. Among more than 100,000 clones listed, approximately 52% were seen once. The chain joins TRBV15 to TRBJ2-1; 10 bases are a match to TRBD2. Sequencing was done on a sample of CD4+ T cells sorted from blood. This TCR was recovered from a human donor in good health. The CDR3 nucleotides read TGTGCCACCAGTAAGGCCGGGACTAGCGTCAATGAGCAGTTCTTC. This sequence encodes CATSKAGTSVNEQFF.